These T cell receptor beta chains were read from a single sample in a study of blood T cell repertoires in COVID-19. This table comes from immunoSEQ multiplex PCR, and its TCRdb copy is limited to in-frame clones, with some not included. The table lists about 200,000 clones, around 81% of them singletons, with around 7% in the top ten. The sequenced material came from PBMCs or T cells enriched from blood (not recorded which). The receptors derive from a middle-aged man who had recovered from COVID-19. CDR3s leave out the opening cysteine and the closing phenylalanine or tryptophan. Each record gives: J gene, D gene, V gene, CDR3 protein. D genes are given only for firm matches.

J: TRBJ2-2; D: NA; V: TRBV28; CDR3: ASSGIWALSAGFDTGELF
J: TRBJ1-1; D: NA; V: TRBV4-1; CDR3: ASRRTGGRVNTEAF
J: TRBJ2-1; D: NA; V: TRBV4-2; CDR3: ASSQAGATEF
J: TRBJ1-4; D: TRBD1; V: TRBV6-5; CDR3: ASRTGVSGKLF
J: TRBJ1-1; D: NA; V: TRBV2; CDR3: ASRGENEAF
J: TRBJ1-5; D: TRBD1; V: TRBV3-1/TRBV3-2; CDR3: ASSQGTGRPQH
J: TRBJ1-1; D: TRBD1; V: TRBV28; CDR3: ASSFVTRGDSYTEAF
J: TRBJ1-6; D: NA; V: TRBV30; CDR3: AWSGDLVGSPLH
J: TRBJ1-1; D: NA; V: TRBV28; CDR3: ASLRGYDTEAF
J: TRBJ1-1; D: TRBD1; V: TRBV13; CDR3: ASSKMGQARGEAF
J: TRBJ1-2; D: TRBD1; V: TRBV7-8; CDR3: ASSPWTGVEDYGYT
J: TRBJ2-2; D: NA; V: TRBV19; CDR3: ASMARGSTGELF
J: TRBJ1-1; D: TRBD1; V: TRBV6-6; CDR3: ASREDRDTEAF
J: TRBJ1-6; D: TRBD1; V: TRBV4-2; CDR3: ASSQMTGGTYNSPLH
J: TRBJ2-1; D: TRBD2; V: TRBV2; CDR3: ASGGLGNEQF
J: TRBJ2-3; D: NA; V: TRBV9; CDR3: ASSVGPGEADTQY
J: TRBJ2-3; D: NA; V: TRBV27; CDR3: ASSFGGISTDTQY
J: TRBJ2-1; D: TRBD1; V: TRBV4-1; CDR3: ASSQDFRGHGNEQF
J: TRBJ1-2; D: TRBD1; V: TRBV7-6; CDR3: ASSTLPGQGRGYT
J: TRBJ1-1; D: NA; V: TRBV2; CDR3: ASRETALNTEAF
J: TRBJ2-3; D: TRBD1; V: TRBV2; CDR3: ASSGQGGFTDTQY
J: TRBJ2-2; D: NA; V: TRBV6-6; CDR3: AIRGNREKLF
J: TRBJ2-7; D: NA; V: TRBV7-2; CDR3: ASSFGGGGTYEQY
J: TRBJ1-2; D: NA; V: TRBV29-1; CDR3: SVESGGAFNGYT
J: TRBJ2-4; D: NA; V: TRBV10-1; CDR3: ASTGRHIQY
J: TRBJ2-2; D: NA; V: TRBV5-6; CDR3: ASSSGTGELF
J: TRBJ1-5; D: NA; V: TRBV12-2; CDR3: ASRSGRGAQPQH
J: TRBJ1-2; D: NA; V: TRBV29-1; CDR3: SVRDKNYGYT
J: TRBJ1-5; D: NA; V: TRBV21-1; CDR3: ASSKRRGVGPQH